Given below is one TCR beta chain in context. The antigen remains unidentified. The PCR employed 60 Vbeta primers together with 13 Jbeta primers. The protocol was immunoSEQ multiplex PCR, while the TCRdb copy is restricted to in-frame clones and leaves out a portion. Of 150,000 to 200,000 clones listed, around 79% are singletons. The data were obtained in a study of cytomegalovirus exposure and HLA in healthy donors. Germline V CDR1 and CDR2: SGHVS, FQNEAQ. The CDR3 sequence is 16 residues long. The J segment lost 1 base and the V segment lost 4 bases, leaving 2 bases of the junction unmatched. Study findings and constraints: Apart from CMV serostatus, no immune exposure information was available.

Input material: PBMCs. This TCR was sampled from a man in his fifties or sixties in good health and CMV-seropositive. This chain connects TRBV7-8 to TRBJ1-3, with 12 bases that match TRBD1. CDR3 residues: CASSWGQGASGNTIYF. DNA for the CDR3: TGTGCCAGCAGCTGGGGACAGGGGGCTTCTGGAAACACCATATATTTT.